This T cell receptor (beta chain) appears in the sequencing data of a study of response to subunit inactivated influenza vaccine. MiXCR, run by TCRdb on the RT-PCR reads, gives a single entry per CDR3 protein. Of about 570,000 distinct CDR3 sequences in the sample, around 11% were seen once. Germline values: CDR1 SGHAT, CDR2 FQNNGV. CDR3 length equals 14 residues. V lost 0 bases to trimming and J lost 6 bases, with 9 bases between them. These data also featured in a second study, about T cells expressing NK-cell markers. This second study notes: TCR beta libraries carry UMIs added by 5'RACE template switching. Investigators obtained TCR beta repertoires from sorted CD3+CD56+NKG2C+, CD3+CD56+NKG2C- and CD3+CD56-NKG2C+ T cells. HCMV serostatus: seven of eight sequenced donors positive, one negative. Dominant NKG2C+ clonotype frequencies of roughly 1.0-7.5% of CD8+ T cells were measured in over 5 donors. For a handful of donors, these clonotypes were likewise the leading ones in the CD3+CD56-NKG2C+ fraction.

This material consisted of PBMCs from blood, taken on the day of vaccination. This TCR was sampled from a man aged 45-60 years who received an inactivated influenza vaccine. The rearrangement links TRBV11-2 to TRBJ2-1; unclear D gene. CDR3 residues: CASSLDRSANEQFF. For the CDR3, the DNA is TGTGCCAGCAGCTTAGATAGAAGCGCCAATGAGCAGTTCTTC. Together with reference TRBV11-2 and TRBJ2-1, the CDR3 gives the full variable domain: EAGVAQSPRYKIIEKRQSVAFWCNPISGHATLYWYQQILGQGPKLLIQFQNNGVVDDSQLPKDRFSAERLKGVDSTLKIQPAKLEDSAVYLCASSLDRSANEQFFGPGTRLTVL.